A selection of T cell receptor beta chains follows, all from one sample in a study of cytomegalovirus exposure and HLA in healthy donors. Repertoires were generated with immunoSEQ multiplex PCR, while TCRdb's copy carries only in-frame clones and drops some. The table includes some 120,000 clones, approximately 95% detected once. The sample was PBMCs. These receptors all come from a man younger than 30 in good health and CMV-seronegative. Both conserved end residues are part of each CDR3. D genes are given only for firm matches. Expanded clones get a size class; other rows say once, few or many, or leave the size out.

15 . TRBJ2-7 TRBD2 TRBV19 TGTGCCAGTAGTATAGCTAGCGGGGACCCCTACGAGCAGTACTTC CASSIASGDPYEQYF
14 . TRBJ1-2 . TRBV28 TGTGCCAGCAGTTCAGAGGCAGCGGGCTATGGCTACACCTTC CASSSEAAGYGYTF
14 . TRBJ1-1 . TRBV11-2 TGTGCCAGCAGCCCAGACAGTCTTGGCACTGAAGCTTTCTTT CASSPDSLGTEAFF
16 few TRBJ1-1 TRBD1 TRBV6-5 TGTGCCAGCAGTTACTCGGGACAGGGGGCGCGAACTGAAGCTTTCTTT CASSYSGQGARTEAFF
14 once TRBJ1-3 . TRBV6-1 TGTGCCAGCGGGCTAGGGGCAGAGGGAAACACCATATATTTT CASGLGAEGNTIYF
15 . TRBJ2-2 . TRBV5-1 TGCGCCAGCAGCCCATTTCACGACAGGTCCGGGGAGCTGTTTTTT CASSPFHDRSGELFF
15 . TRBJ2-1 TRBD2 TRBV9 TGTGCCAGCAGCGTAGGACTAGCAGAATACAATGAGCAGTTCTTC CASSVGLAEYNEQFF
15 . TRBJ2-1 TRBD1 TRBV29-1 TGCAGCGTTGAAGGGGAGACAGGGTCAAAAAATGAGCAGTTCTTC CSVEGETGSKNEQFF
16 . TRBJ2-1 TRBD2 TRBV28 TGTGCCAGCAGGCCAAATAGCGGGAGGGCCTACAATGAGCAGTTCTTC CASRPNSGRAYNEQFF
15 . TRBJ1-4 . TRBV4-1 TGCGCCAGCAACCCCGCGGGTACAACTAATGAAAAACTGTTTTTT CASNPAGTTNEKLFF
14 . TRBJ2-4 TRBD2 TRBV11-2 TGTGCCAGCAGCTTAGGACTCCGTGGGGGGGTTCAGTACTTC CASSLGLRGGVQYF
11 . TRBJ2-1 TRBD2 TRBV6-1 TGTGCCAGCAGTGAAAGTCTAGCGGGGATCTTC CASSESLAGIF
12 . TRBJ1-2 . TRBV6-5 TGTGCCAGCAGCCTGCGGGGGGATGGCTACACCTTC CASSLRGDGYTF
16 few TRBJ2-1 TRBD2 TRBV7-2 TGTGCCAGCAGCCGCCCACTAGCGGCGTTCAAGAATGAGCAGTTCTTC CASSRPLAAFKNEQFF
15 . TRBJ2-7 . TRBV28 TGTGCCAGCAGTTTATATGAGCGGAGCTCCTACGAGCAGTACTTC CASSLYERSSYEQYF
15 . TRBJ2-7 . TRBV7-3 TGTGCCAGCAGTCGAAAGGCAGGTAACACCTACGAGCAGTACTTC CASSRKAGNTYEQYF
16 . TRBJ2-3 . TRBV4-1 TGCGCCAGCAGCCAAGGGGGCGGTCCAAACACGGGTACGCAGTATTTT CASSQGGGPNTGTQYF
14 . TRBJ2-7 . TRBV27 TGTGCCAGCAGTGTTGGGGGGTCTTTCTACGAGCAGTACTTC CASSVGGSFYEQYF
17 . TRBJ2-5 TRBD1 TRBV5-1 TGCGCCAGTCTGTTTGGGCCCTCCGGACAGGGAGGAGAGACCCAGTACTTC CASLFGPSGQGGETQYF
15 . TRBJ2-5 . TRBV7-2 TGTGCCAGCAGCTCCTCCGGGACACGAGGGGAGACCCAGTACTTC CASSSSGTRGETQYF
15 . TRBJ2-7 TRBD1 TRBV13 TGTGCCAGCAGCTCCCGGGACAGGGGTACCTACGAGCAGTACTTC CASSSRDRGTYEQYF
15 . TRBJ2-3 TRBD2 TRBV7-2 TGTGCCAGCAGCTACTTGAGCGGGACCACAGATACGCAGTATTTT CASSYLSGTTDTQYF
14 . TRBJ2-3 TRBD1 TRBV28 TGTGCCAGCCTCGGGACAGGAGACACAGATACGCAGTATTTT CASLGTGDTDTQYF
13 . TRBJ2-3 TRBD2 TRBV28 TGTGCCACCGGCGGGGGGGCTCTTTCTACGCAGTATTTT CATGGGALSTQYF
16 . TRBJ2-2 TRBD2 TRBV27 TGTGCCAGCAGCGGACTAGCGGGTGCGAACACCGGGGAGCTGTTTTTT CASSGLAGANTGELFF
15 . TRBJ2-3 . TRBV7-8 TGTGCCAGCAGGAGAGGTAGAAGCGCCACAGATACGCAGTATTTT CASRRGRSATDTQYF
15 . TRBJ1-2 TRBD1 TRBV6-5 TGTGCCAGCACTCCGTCAGGGGGCAGTTCGTATGGCTACACCTTC CASTPSGGSSYGYTF
18 . TRBJ2-7 . TRBV11-3 TGTGCCAGCAGCTTAGATTCTCGTGGTTCACGGTCCCTCTACGAGCAGTACTTC CASSLDSRGSRSLYEQYF
14 . TRBJ2-1 TRBD2 TRBV7-6 TGTGCCAGCAGCTTAGCGGGAGGGCCCAATGAGCAGTTCTTC CASSLAGGPNEQFF
16 once TRBJ2-7 TRBD2 TRBV7-9 TGTGCCAGCAGCTTAGCCGGAGCGGGAGCCGCAGACGAGCAGTACTTC CASSLAGAGAADEQYF
14 . TRBJ2-7 TRBD1 TRBV29-1 TGCAGCGTTGTGAGGCAGGGGGCCCCGTACGAGCAGTACTTC CSVVRQGAPYEQYF